These 13 T cell receptor beta chains came from one sample sequenced in a study of cytomegalovirus exposure and HLA in healthy donors. The PCR ran on 60 Vbeta and 13 Jbeta primers. Sequencing used immunoSEQ multiplex PCR; TCRdb keeps in-frame clones, though not all of them. This sample has 100,000 to 150,000 clones, with approximately 80% found just once. Sequenced: PBMCs. Receptors originate from a man in his late teens or twenties in good health and CMV-seronegative.

V is TRBV13 and J is TRBJ2-3, with TRBD1 matching 7 bases. This CDR3 contains 16 residues. Per the germline V gene, CDR1 is PRHDT and CDR2 is FYEKMQ (reference sequence). Trimming at V came to 2 bases and at J to 3 bases, leaving 8 bases not matched to a gene. The CDR3 DNA sequence: TGTGCCAGCAGCTTAAGGGGGCGGAGAGGGACAGATACGCAGTATTTT. Residues: CASSLRGRRGTDTQYF.

The table lists this clone with a few counts. Compared with germline, one end of the junction differs, possibly owing to a read error. The chain carries TRBV14 and TRBJ1-2; TRBD1 might be the D (5 bases). Germline CDR1 SGHDN, CDR2 FVKESK. The CDR3 contains 13 residues. This CDR3 reads CATSPQDRYGYTF. Written as DNA, the CDR3 is TGTGCCACCAGCCCACAGGATCGCTATGGCTACACCTTC.

The rearrangement links TRBV5-1 to TRBJ1-6, with TRBD1 identical over 7 bases. CDR1 is SGHRS, CDR2 YFSETQ, per germline. This CDR3 has 16 amino acids. J was trimmed by 7 bases and V by 4 bases; bases with no gene match: 11. The CDR3 loop is CASSPFDRAGNSPLHF. The CDR3 nucleotides read TGCGCCAGCAGCCCCTTCGACAGGGCAGGGAATTCACCCCTCCACTTT.

This clone was detected only once. The rearrangement uses TRBV19 and TRBJ2-7; 9 nucleotides line up with TRBD1. Losses at the gene ends were 1 base for V and 2 bases for J; bases not matched to a gene: 6. The CDR3 length is 16 residues. Germline V gene sequence: CDR1 LNHDA, CDR2 SQIVND (reference sequence). CDR3 coding DNA: TGTGCCAGTAGTATAGCCCCGGGACAGGGAACCTACGAGCAGTACTTC. Translating gives CASSIAPGQGTYEQYF.

This clone occurred once. The genes are TRBV18 and TRBJ2-3; 9 bases line up with TRBD2. This CDR3 comprises 18 residues. Germline CDR1 reads KGHSH; CDR2 reads LQKENI. V was clipped by 3 bases and J by 1 base; unmatched bases: 11. The CDR3 is CASSPSQSASGGTDTQYF. The CDR3 DNA follows: TGTGCCAGCTCACCCAGTCAGTCTGCTAGCGGGGGCACAGATACGCAGTATTTT.

This clone was recorded once. V gene TRBV25-1 combines with J gene TRBJ1-6; possible D gene TRBD1, 5 bases. V lost 2 bases to trimming and J lost 6 bases, with 11 bases between them. Germline assignment: CDR1 MGHDK and CDR2 SYGVNS. CDR3 length: 15 residues. The CDR3 reads CASSEGRGLNSPLHF. The CDR3 nucleotides are TGTGCCAGCAGTGAAGGAAGGGGCCTTAATTCACCCCTCCACTTT.

The V gene is TRBV5-6, the J gene TRBJ1-1; D unclear. Germline CDR1 reads SGHDT; CDR2 reads YYEEEE. Trimming shortened V by 4 bases and J by 7 bases, and 14 bases separated the two germline ends. The CDR3 has 13 amino acids. The CDR3 DNA follows: TGTGCCAGCAGCCCCGGGTTTATCCTTGAAGCTTTCTTT. This encodes CASSPGFILEAFF.

As concerns this clone: The same CDR3 is also encoded by other DNA sequences in this sample. The chain couples TRBV2 to TRBJ2-7, with 7 bases identical to TRBD1. Germline V gives CDR1 SNHLY, CDR2 FYNNEI. V dropped 5 bases and J dropped 4; count of bases not matched to a gene: 5. The CDR3 totals 13 residues. CDR3 protein: CASSPGGVYEQYF. CDR3 in DNA: TGTGCCAGCAGTCCAGGGGGAGTGTACGAGCAGTACTTC. Variable domain in full (rest from reference TRBV2 and TRBJ2-7): EPEVTQTPSHQVTQMGQEVILRCVPISNHLYFYWYRQILGQKVEFLVSFYNNEISEKSEIFDDQFSVERPDGSNFTLKIRSTKLEDSAMYFCASSPGGVYEQYFGPGTRLTVT.

V gene TRBV2 combines with J gene TRBJ1-6; no clear D. CDR3 length equals 13 residues. Looked up from germline, CDR1 is SNHLY and CDR2 is FYNNEI. Trimming removed 6 bases at V and 8 bases at J, with 11 bases between. This chain's CDR3 is CASRIPPDSPLHF. The DNA for the CDR3 is TGTGCCAGCAGAATCCCCCCAGATTCACCCCTCCACTTT.

This chain connects TRBV2 to TRBJ2-7; D possibly corresponds to TRBD2 (7 bases). V lost 8 bases and J 4 bases, leaving 24 bases between the germline ends. The length of the CDR3 is 16 residues. Germline CDR1 and CDR2: SNHLY and FYNNEI. CDR3 nucleotides: TGTGCCAGCGCAAAGCCGATCGGGGGGCACGGTTACGAGCAGTACTTC. It codes for CASAKPIGGHGYEQYF.

The V and J genes are TRBV6-6 and TRBJ2-1, with 8 bases lining up with TRBD2. The germline gives CDR1 MNHNY, CDR2 SVGAGI (reference sequence). Trimming took 6 bases from V and 2 from J; bases not matched to a gene: 9. The CDR3 sequence is 16 residues long. The DNA for the CDR3 is TGTGCCAGCAGACCCAAAGGGCGGGGGGCCTACAATGAGCAGTTCTTC. Its protein product is CASRPKGRGAYNEQFF.

The gene calls are TRBV7-6 and TRBJ2-1, with a weak D call TRBD1 (8 bases). The CDR3 covers 14 residues. Germline assignment: CDR1 SGHVS and CDR2 FNYEAQ. Trimming took 5 bases from V and 8 from J, leaving 16 bases between them. CDR3 sequence reads: CASSPRQGRDEQFF. CDR3 sequence (DNA): TGTGCCAGCAGCCCCAGACAGGGGAGGGATGAGCAGTTCTTC.

V and J are TRBV7-9 and TRBJ2-7; tentative D call: TRBD1 (5 bases). Trimming cost V 5 bases and J 2 bases, with 7 bases left between them. CDR3 size: 12 residues. From germline, CDR1 is SEHNR and CDR2 FQNEAQ (reference sequence). CDR3 protein: CASSPGPYEQYF. CDR3 DNA sequence: TGTGCCAGCAGCCCAGGGCCCTACGAGCAGTACTTC.